This entry describes one T cell receptor beta chain. This clonotype was recorded a few times. Its antigen is not yet known. One base away there is no much larger clone; base qualities are not given. This entry belongs to a study of vaccination and CD4 T cells after COVID-19 (dated by TCRdb to between 2020 and 2023). In terms of the full investigation: Every convalescent patient had a positive nasal swab PCR test for SARS-CoV-2, with mild disease in nine patients and severe disease in one. Six males and four females were included in the convalescent cohort, with two Hispanic individuals, seven Caucasians, two Asians and one multiracial person represented. Each participant got two doses of either the Pfizer-BioNTech BNT162b2 vaccine (n=8) or the Moderna mRNA-1273 vaccine (n=2). Post-COVID blood samples were collected from convalescent patients a median of around 96 days after diagnosis, with a range of roughly 30 to 161 days. Post-vaccine blood samples were obtained a median of about 77 days after the second vaccine dose, with a range of roughly 12 to 250 days. Three convalescent patients gave samples both early after vaccination (day 14) and late after vaccination (days 161 to 241). In around 9 COVID-19 convalescent patients and a handful of infection-naive healthy vaccine recipients, researchers compared the spike-specific CD4+ TCR repertoire from before mRNA vaccination with the repertoire from after.

Results the study describes overall, beyond this receptor: Among convalescent patients, a median around 86% of the SARS-CoV-2-reactive clones seen after vaccination appeared only after vaccination, which suggests priming specific to the vaccine. The study included relatively few convalescent patients and did not analyze early timepoints after natural infection. In convalescent patients, nearly all vaccine-specific clones (304 of 307) were found to be mono-reactive for SARS-CoV-2 spike rather than cross-reactive with common cold coronaviruses. Although the median number of SARS-CoV-2-reactive clonotypes went up from around 20 after infection to 35 to 40 after vaccination, the increase was not significant.

Including cysteine and phenylalanine, the CDR3 has 14 amino acids. The CDR3 DNA has 42 bases and is translated from base 1. Trimming at the junction amounts to 1 base on V and 3 bases on J, and the germline ends lie 9 bases apart. The germline V gene specifies MDHEN as CDR1 and SYDVKM as CDR2. The library was prepared using PCR. Sequencer: Illumina iSeq 100. The authors' pipeline ran thus. Non-productive sequences were removed, and CDR3s not starting with C, not ending with F or W, or shorter than 7 amino acids were discarded. Levenshtein distances (stringdist) and unrooted phylogenetic trees (ape) in R version 3.6.1 were used to assess CDR3 homology. The raw public reads went through TCRdb reprocessing: fastp at Q25, MiXCR clone calling, in-frame beta chains kept. Rows with one shared CDR3 protein collapse into an entry with the most common genes and DNA. V and J calls and clone size were set by TCRdb, not the authors. This sample holds around 31,000 distinct CDR3 sequences; approximately 49% were observed only once. The top ten clonotypes cover about 5.8% of the sample.

The meaning of the sample's time point label: late sampling 161 to 241 days after vaccination in three convalescent patients. The convalescent patients' positive SARS-CoV-2 PCR tests fell between March and December 2020, which was before the Alpha, Beta and Delta variants emerged in the United States. Ficoll-Paque Plus gradient centrifugation was used to isolate PBMCs from whole blood, and the isolated PBMCs were then either used fresh or cryopreserved at -140C. The source of this sequence is a human donor who had recovered from COVID-19. The sequence is built from TRBV28 and TRBJ1-1, with TRBD1 as a weak D call on 6 bases. Material: CD4+ T cells from blood, obtained about 7 months after SARS-CoV-2 vaccination. The CDR3: CASSLLGGYTEAFF. The DNA sequence is TGTGCCAGCAGTTTATTAGGGGGGTACACTGAAGCTTTCTTT.